The 27 T cell receptor beta chains below were found in one sample sequenced in a study of neurological immune-mediated disorders. TCRdb reanalysed the 5' RACE reads using MiXCR and keeps one entry per CDR3 protein. The data show approximately 130,000 distinct CDR3 sequences, roughly 3.2% seen once. Material: PBMCs. The receptor source for this set is a woman in her twenties or thirties with multiple sclerosis.

This clonotype was observed many times. The CDR3 sequence: CASSRPLAGLNEQFF. As DNA, the CDR3 is TGTGCCAGCAGCCGTCCACTAGCGGGACTCAATGAGCAGTTCTTC. The V and J genes are TRBV11-2 and TRBJ2-1, with TRBD2 matching 10 bases. Germline CDR1 SGHAT, CDR2 FQNNGV. The trim removed 5 bases at V and 6 bases at J, leaving 7 bases unmatched. The CDR3 sequence is 15 residues long.

This clonotype was counted many times. This rearrangement joins TRBV7-2 to TRBJ2-1; no reliable D call. Trimming shortened V by 1 base and J by 5 bases, and 9 bases separated the two germline ends. The CDR3 is 14 amino acids. Germline-derived CDR1 and CDR2 are SGHTA and FQGNSA. CDR3: CASSLGVLNNEQFF. DNA of the CDR3: TGTGCCAGCAGCTTAGGTGTACTCAACAATGAGCAGTTCTTC.

This clonotype was picked up many times. The chain uses TRBV15 and TRBJ2-7; perhaps TRBD2 as D (6 bases). The V end was cut by 6 bases, the J end by 2 bases, with 11 bases between. Per germline, CDR1 LNHNV and CDR2 YYDKDF (reference sequence). This CDR3 is built from 13 residues. CDR3: CATRRGGAYEQYF. The CDR3 DNA reads as TGTGCCACCAGGCGTGGAGGGGCCTACGAGCAGTACTTC.

This clonotype appeared many times. The CDR3 protein is CASSRGTQASYEQYF. CDR3 bases: TGTGCCAGCAGTCGTGGGACCCAAGCATCCTACGAGCAGTACTTC. The chain combines TRBV12-3 or TRBV12-4 with TRBJ2-7; possibly TRBD1 or TRBD2 for D (5 bases each). This CDR3 comprises 15 residues. V lost 5 bases to trimming and J lost 1 base, with 15 bases between them.

The table lists this clonotype with many counts. This chain connects TRBV20-1 to TRBJ1-4; D is unresolved. The V gene's germline CDR1 is DFQATT and CDR2 SNEGSKA (reference sequence). The CDR3 length is 12 residues. The ends were cut back, 4 bases at V and 7 bases at J, with 10 bases in the middle. CDR3 nucleotides: TGCAGTGCTATTGGCCTTACTGAAAAACTGTTTTTT. It encodes CSAIGLTEKLFF.

On this clonotype itself: This CDR3 fails to terminate in the conserved phenylalanine or tryptophan, so it likely reflects a read error. V and J are TRBV20-1 and TRBJ2-7, with D possibly being TRBD2 (5 bases). CDR3 length: 15 amino acids. CDR1 DFQATT and CDR2 SNEGSKA come from the germline V gene (reference sequence). V was shortened by 6 bases and J by 0 bases, with 18 bases between the two germline ends. The CDR3 nucleotides read TGCAGTGCGCAAATGAGGGCTGGCGGCTCCTACGAGCAGTACTAC. Translating it yields CSAQMRAGGSYEQYY.

The chain combines TRBV4-3 with TRBJ2-7; TRBD2 agrees at 8 bases. Germline V gene lookup returns CDR1 LGHNA and CDR2 YSLEER. With V trimmed by 2 bases and J by 4 bases, 7 bases remained unmatched. The CDR3 extends over 15 amino acids. The CDR3 loop reads CASSQRREVGYEQYF. The CDR3 nucleotides read TGCGCCAGCAGCCAAAGGCGGGAGGTAGGTTACGAGCAGTACTTC.

This clonotype was counted at least ten times. This rearrangement joins TRBV12-3 or TRBV12-4 to TRBJ2-7, with 8 bases aligning to TRBD2. The V gene end was trimmed by 4 bases and the J gene end by 2 bases; junction bases not matched to a gene: 7. The CDR3 totals 15 residues. CDR3: CASSSRRGGPYEQYF. CDR3 bases: TGTGCCAGCAGTTCCCGCCGGGGGGGCCCCTACGAGCAGTACTTC.

This clonotype was seen ten or more times. The J gene is TRBJ2-7, the V gene TRBV20-1; TRBD2 matches 7 bases. The CDR3 runs to 13 residues. Trimming at V came to 5 bases and at J to 8 bases, leaving 12 bases not matched to a gene. The germline V gene has CDR1 DFQATT and CDR2 SNEGSKA (reference sequence). CDR3 nucleotides: TGCAGTGCTTATAGCGGGTCTGCCCCCCAGCAGTACTTC. It codes for CSAYSGSAPQQYF.

This clonotype was counted only a few times. The chain carries TRBV27 and TRBJ1-4, with no clear D. CDR1 and CDR2 (germline): MNHEY, SMNVEV (reference sequence). Deletions cut 5 bases from V and 10 bases from J, with 20 bases between. There are 15 residues in the CDR3. The CDR3 reads CASSQARDPGGKLFF. The CDR3 coding sequence is TGTGCCAGCAGTCAAGCCCGGGATCCCGGCGGAAAACTGTTTTTT.

The sample holds many counts of this clonotype. CDR3 DNA sequence: TGCGCCAGCAGCTTGGGTCTGGGTAATTCACCCCTCCACTTT. This codes for CASSLGLGNSPLHF. The chain couples TRBV5-1 to TRBJ1-6; D call uncertain. The CDR3 has 14 amino acids. V was trimmed by 0 bases and J by 6 bases, leaving 7 bases between them. Germline values: CDR1 SGHRS, CDR2 YFSETQ.

This clonotype appeared many times. The chain uses TRBV15 and TRBJ2-7; 9 bases match TRBD1. This CDR3 comprises 13 residues. Germline-derived CDR1 and CDR2 are LNHNV and YYDKDF (reference sequence). The V gene end was trimmed by 6 bases and the J gene end by 3 bases; junction bases not matched to a gene: 3. CDR3 region: CATRPGQGYEQYF. CDR3 DNA: TGTGCCACCAGACCGGGACAGGGCTACGAGCAGTACTTC. Variable domain in full (rest from reference TRBV15 and TRBJ2-7): DAMVIQNPRYQVTQFGKPVTLSCSQTLNHNVMYWYQQKSSQAPKLLFHYYDKDFNNEADTPDNFQSRRPNTSFCFLDIRSPGLGDTAMYLCATRPGQGYEQYFGPGTRLTVT.

This clonotype has a count of ten or more. This sequence joins TRBV20-1 and TRBJ2-7; D uncertain. Trimming removed 0 bases from V and 2 bases from J, with 5 bases in between. From germline, CDR1 is DFQATT and CDR2 SNEGSKA (reference sequence). The CDR3 spans 12 residues. CDR3 amino acids: CSARDPTYEQYF. Written as DNA, the CDR3 is TGCAGTGCTAGAGATCCCACCTACGAGCAGTACTTC.

V gene TRBV7-6 combines with J gene TRBJ1-3; D uncertain. Per the germline V gene, CDR1 is SGHVS and CDR2 is FNYEAQ. CDR3 size: 15 residues. Trimming shortened V by 0 bases and J by 2 bases, and 8 bases separated the two germline ends. CDR3 nucleotides: TGTGCCAGCAGCTTAGCGGCAGAAGCTGGAAACACCATATATTTT. Protein sequence: CASSLAAEAGNTIYF.

In its sample, this clonotype was seen many times. The chain joins TRBV20-1 to TRBJ2-7; 7 nucleotides match TRBD2. The CDR3 has 15 amino acids. CDR1 DFQATT and CDR2 SNEGSKA come from the germline V gene (reference sequence). Unmatched junction bases numbered 10, after V lost 3 bases and J lost 2 bases. CDR3 region: CSARGLAEPTYEQYF. The CDR3 DNA follows: TGCAGTGCTAGGGGGCTAGCGGAGCCCACCTACGAGCAGTACTTC.

In its sample, this clonotype was seen many times. This chain joins TRBV20-1 and TRBJ2-5; 10 bases match TRBD2. V shed 6 bases and J 5 bases; nucleotides not matched to a gene: 6. Germline V gene lookup returns CDR1 DFQATT and CDR2 SNEGSKA (reference sequence). The CDR3 runs to 13 residues. The CDR3 region is CSAVAGGGETQYF. CDR3 sequence (DNA): TGCAGTGCAGTAGCGGGGGGAGGGGAGACCCAGTACTTC.

The sample holds many counts of this clonotype. The rearrangement joins TRBV7-2 to TRBJ1-1, with 8 bases matching TRBD1. Germline CDR1 is SGHTA and CDR2 is FQGNSA. The length of the CDR3 is 16 residues. V dropped 0 bases and J dropped 5; count of bases not matched to a gene: 8. CDR3 coding DNA: TGTGCCAGCAGCTTAGCCCTGGCAGGGGGCTTAACTGAAGCTTTCTTT. It specifies CASSLALAGGLTEAFF.

This clonotype was observed at least ten times. V is TRBV20-1 and J is TRBJ2-1; D is ambiguous. Trimming cost V 6 bases and J 4 bases, with 10 bases left between them. The CDR3 extends over 12 amino acids. Germline-derived CDR1 and CDR2 are DFQATT and SNEGSKA (reference sequence). Here the CDR3 DNA reads TGCAGTGCGCATACAGAATACAATGAGCAGTTCTTC. This codes for CSAHTEYNEQFF.

This clonotype has a count of ten or more. The rearrangement uses TRBV14 and TRBJ1-1; 12 bases are a match to TRBD1. Germline assignment: CDR1 SGHDN and CDR2 FVKESK. V was pared by 4 bases and J by 7 bases, with 1 base of the junction left unmatched. The CDR3 has 13 amino acids. The CDR3 loop is CASSRDRGLEAFF. As DNA, the CDR3 is TGTGCCAGCAGCCGGGACAGGGGGCTTGAAGCTTTCTTT.

The rearrangement joins TRBV5-1 to TRBJ2-7; the D gene is possibly TRBD1 (5 bases). Trimming left V 5 bases short and J 9 bases short, with 21 bases between. Germline-derived CDR1 and CDR2 are SGHRS and YFSETQ. This CDR3 has 14 residues. The CDR3 sequence: CASSTGVRSEAQYF. CDR3 in DNA: TGCGCCAGCAGTACAGGAGTCCGCTCCGAAGCGCAGTACTTC.

This clonotype was recorded at least ten times. The genes are TRBV20-1 and TRBJ2-5; perhaps TRBD2 as D (6 bases). The V end was cut by 3 bases, the J end by 0 bases, with 8 bases between. The germline CDR1 and CDR2 sequences are DFQATT and SNEGSKA (reference sequence). This CDR3 comprises 13 residues. The chain's CDR3 is CSARAGNQETQYF. CDR3 bases: TGCAGTGCTAGGGCGGGAAACCAAGAGACCCAGTACTTC.

As concerns this clonotype: One end of the junction varies from germline; a read error may be responsible. In DNA, the CDR3 is TGTGCCACCAACAGAGACTATAATTCACCCCTCCACTTT. This sequence encodes CATNRDYNSPLHF. The rearrangement uses TRBV15 and TRBJ1-6; D is unclear. Germline values: CDR1 LNHNV, CDR2 YYDKDF (reference sequence). The CDR3 has 13 residues.

This clonotype was detected only a few times. A single base separates this from a much larger clone, so it may be a read error. The chain carries TRBV19 and TRBJ1-5, with a possible D match to TRBD1 (5 bases). CDR1 LNHDA and CDR2 SQIVND come from the germline V gene (reference sequence). The CDR3 spans 13 residues. The CDR3 sequence is CASNEGPRQHQHF. The CDR3 DNA reads TGTGCCAGTAATGAAGGTCCGAGACAGCACCAGCATTTT.

This clonotype was observed at least ten times. V gene TRBV7-2 combines with J gene TRBJ2-5; 12 bases are a match to TRBD2. V lost 5 bases and J lost 0; bases outside the gene matches: 7. The CDR3 runs 17 residues. CDR1 SGHTA and CDR2 FQGNSA come from the germline V gene. Here the CDR3 DNA reads TGTGCCAGCAGCGGATCCGGACTAGCGGGGAACCAAGAGACCCAGTACTTC. This translates into CASSGSGLAGNQETQYF.

This clonotype was recorded at least ten times. V and J are TRBV7-2 and TRBJ1-3; D is unresolved. V shed 5 bases and J shed 2 bases, with 13 bases lying between them. Per the germline V gene, CDR1 is SGHTA and CDR2 is FQGNSA. CDR3 length: 15 amino acids. CDR3: CASSPQRTPGNTIYF. CDR3 bases: TGTGCCAGCAGCCCCCAGAGAACTCCTGGAAACACCATATATTTT.

This clonotype was seen ten or more times. CDR3 residues: CAIKQGGTDTQYF. CDR3 sequence (DNA): TGTGCCATCAAGCAGGGGGGCACAGATACGCAGTATTTT. The V and J genes are TRBV10-3 and TRBJ2-3; 7 bases fit TRBD1. CDR3 length: 13 residues. Germline V gives CDR1 ENHRY, CDR2 SYGVKD. V was clipped by 7 bases and J by 1 base; unmatched bases: 2.

The sample holds many counts of this clonotype. V and J are TRBV6-5 and TRBJ1-2; weak D call: TRBD1 (5 bases). The germline CDR1 and CDR2 sequences are MNHEY and SVGAGI. CDR3 length: 12 amino acids. V gave up 0 bases and J gave up 7 bases, with 6 bases separating them. The CDR3 region is CASSYSGGGYTF. The DNA of the CDR3 is TGTGCCAGCAGTTACTCCGGGGGTGGCTACACCTTC.